This T cell receptor (beta chain) derives from a study of neurological immune-mediated disorders. With 10-nucleotide random UMIs, 5'RACE was used to make the cDNA. Every sequencing run returned over 190 million TCR-beta sequences, which were derived from 15-18 subjects. TCRdb re-analysed the 5' RACE reads in MiXCR, keeping a single row per CDR3 protein. The repertoire consists of about 36,000 distinct CDR3 sequences, with over 9% occurring once and the leading ten covering approximately 6.3%. In germline, CDR1 is DFQATT, CDR2 SNEGSKA (reference sequence). The ends were cut back, 1 base at V and 8 bases at J, with 12 bases in the middle. This CDR3 has 12 residues. 2 million unsorted PBMCs were stored in RNAlater at -80 °C before RNA extraction. At least ten counts were recorded for this clonotype.

This TCR was sampled from a woman in her twenties or thirties with HTLV-1-associated myelopathy (HAM/TSP). The chain recombines TRBV20-1 with TRBJ2-7, with no clear D. Specimen: PBMCs. CDR3 bases: TGCAGTGCTAGAGGACCGGCGGAACAGCAGTACTTC. Protein sequence: CSARGPAEQQYF.